This TCR beta chain comes out of a study of blood T cell repertoires in COVID-19. Study-wide context: Sources were T cells, B-cell-depleted T cells, or PBMCs; the material itself was cDNA or gDNA.

V lost 0 bases and J lost 6; bases outside the gene matches: 5. The germline CDR1 and CDR2 sequences are SGHTA and FQGTGA. The length of the CDR3 is 15 residues. In the original analysis: For nucleated cells, counts were estimated from reference gene primer amplification. Assay used: immunoSEQ multiplex PCR; TCRdb lists only in-frame clones, some missing. The V and J calls and clone size were taken over from that table, and D and trimming were inferred from the DNA. The sample comprises 450,000 to 500,000 clones, approximately 83% of which are singletons, and 3% to 3.5% rests with the top ten. V is TRBV7-3 and J is TRBJ2-1; 7 bases line up with TRBD1. The sequence came from a human donor in a cohort sampled during active COVID-19. The specimen was peripheral blood. The CDR3 sequence: CASSLTGQALNEQFF. As DNA, the CDR3 is TGTGCCAGCAGCTTAACCGGACAGGCTCTCAATGAGCAGTTCTTC.